The clone carrying this T cell receptor beta chain was detected ten times or more. Its antigen is unidentified. CDR3 length: 12 residues. The germline CDR1 and CDR2 sequences are SQVTM and ANQGSEA. Trimming removed 7 bases from V and 6 bases from J, with 16 bases in between. If patients had other autoimmune diseases, uncontrolled infections, pregnancy or lactation, they were excluded. This sample stems from a study of Graves' ophthalmopathy and Graves' hyperthyroidism. Study-level points and caveats: Most expanded thyroid clonotypes above 0.001 frequency also appeared in blood.

The authors amplified TCR beta CDR3 regions, and they did so from RNA transcripts for repertoire sequencing. HTBI-primed first-round RT-PCR preceded second-round multiplex PCR. Each CDR3 protein gets one entry after TCRdb re-called the multiplex PCR reads with MiXCR. This table has about 1.2 million distinct CDR3 sequences, less than 45% appearing once. This clonotype was obtained from an adult man with Graves' hyperthyroidism. The V call is TRBV29-1, the J call TRBJ2-7; D is unclear. The sample was peripheral blood or thyroid tissue (not recorded which). The CDR3, as DNA: TGCAGCGCCGCCGAGTGGCCCGGCGAGCAGTACTTC. It specifies CSAAEWPGEQYF.